This TCR beta chain was documented in a study of cytomegalovirus exposure and HLA in healthy donors. The study ran its PCR with 60 Vbeta and 13 Jbeta primers. Profiling relied on immunoSEQ multiplex PCR, and the TCRdb table lists in-frame clones only, not all of them. The table has over 200,000 clones, approximately 82% seen once. The study's findings and limits: Researchers catalogued roughly 170 TCR beta chains as cytomegalovirus-associated. TRBV6-2, TRBV6-3 and some other V segments were excluded as indistinguishable. It was reported that TCR beta sequences correctly inferred the HLA-A and HLA-B alleles for most subjects. Several of the most significant clusters were apparently associated with common viral pathogens in a later analysis.

Per germline, CDR1 MNHEY and CDR2 SMNVEV (reference sequence). This CDR3 has 14 residues. Deletions cut 5 bases from V and 1 base from J, with 11 bases between. As concerns this clone: Its antigen is still unknown.

The receptor's source is a male donor in good health and CMV-seronegative. The chain couples TRBV27 to TRBJ1-1, with a possible D match to TRBD1 (5 bases). The sequenced sample consisted of PBMCs. The DNA of the CDR3 is TGTGCCAGCAGTCCACAGGTAGCGAACACTGAAGCTTTCTTT. Its protein product is CASSPQVANTEAFF.